The entry that follows covers one T cell receptor beta chain sequence. Its target is not known. The assay was immunoSEQ multiplex PCR, and TCRdb's table has in-frame clones only and misses some. The sample has roughly 120,000 clones, around 94% seen once. This entry comes from a study of Tregs in tolerant kidney transplant recipients. CD4+CD25+CD127- Tregs, CD4+CD25- non-Tregs, CD4 and CD8 cells were sorted. Study observations and caveats: Validation in larger populations is needed because few patients were studied.

Sample: CD4+ T cells from blood. The TCR originated in a human donor in good health.

CDR3 protein: CASSLSRQGARGYTF. The CDR3 coding sequence is TGTGCCAGCAGTTTATCGAGGCAGGGGGCTCGAGGCTACACCTTC. V and J are TRBV27 and TRBJ1-2; 8 bases are a match to TRBD1. Germline CDR1 reads MNHEY; CDR2 reads SMNVEV (reference sequence). Trimming removed 0 bases from V and 8 bases from J; junction bases left unmatched: 8. This CDR3 is built from 15 residues.